This TCR beta chain was sequenced for a study of T-cell memory formation after mild COVID-19. There are a few counts of this clonotype. The CDR3 covers 15 residues. V lost 0 bases, J lost 8 bases, and 2 bases stayed unmatched. In germline, CDR1 is SGHRS, CDR2 YFSETQ. TCRdb re-derived calls from the 5' RACE reads in MiXCR, one entry per CDR3 protein. In the table there are about 210,000 distinct CDR3 sequences, about 10% of which are singletons. This TCR was sampled from a man aged 18 to 29 who had mild COVID-19 (a few samples of this study predate the infection). Cell type and time point are not known. The rearrangement joins TRBV5-1 to TRBJ1-6; 10 positions match TRBD1. Material: PBMCs or a T cell subset sorted from them (not recorded which). The CDR3 reads CASSLEGQGYSPLHF. The CDR3 nucleotides read TGCGCCAGCAGCTTGGAGGGACAGGGGTATTCACCCCTCCACTTT.